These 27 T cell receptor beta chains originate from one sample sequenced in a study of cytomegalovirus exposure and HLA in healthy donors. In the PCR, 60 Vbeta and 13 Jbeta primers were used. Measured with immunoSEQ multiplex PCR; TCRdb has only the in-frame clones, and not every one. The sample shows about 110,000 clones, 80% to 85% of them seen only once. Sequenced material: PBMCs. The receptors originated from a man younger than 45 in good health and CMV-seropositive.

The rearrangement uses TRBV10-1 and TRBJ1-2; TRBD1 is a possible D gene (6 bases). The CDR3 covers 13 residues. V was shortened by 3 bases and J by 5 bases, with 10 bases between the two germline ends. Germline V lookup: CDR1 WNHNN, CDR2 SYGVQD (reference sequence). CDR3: CASSEQGRYGYTF. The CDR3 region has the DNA TGCGCCAGCAGTGAACAGGGCCGGTATGGCTACACCTTC.

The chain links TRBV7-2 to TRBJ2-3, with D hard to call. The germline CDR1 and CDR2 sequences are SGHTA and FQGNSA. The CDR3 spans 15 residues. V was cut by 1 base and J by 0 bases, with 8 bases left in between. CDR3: CASSLGQASTDTQYF. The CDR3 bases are TGTGCCAGCAGCTTAGGACAAGCTAGCACAGATACGCAGTATTTT.

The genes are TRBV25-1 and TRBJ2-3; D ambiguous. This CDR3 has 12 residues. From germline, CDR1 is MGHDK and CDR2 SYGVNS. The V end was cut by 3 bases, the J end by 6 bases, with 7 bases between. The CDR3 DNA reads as TGTGCCAGCAGTGACGACATTGATACGCAGTATTTT. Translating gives CASSDDIDTQYF. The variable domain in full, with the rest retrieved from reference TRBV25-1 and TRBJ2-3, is EADIYQTPRYLVIGTGKKITLECSQTMGHDKMYWYQQDPGMELHLIHYSYGVNSTEKGDLSSESTVSRIRTEHFPLTLESARPSHTSQYLCASSDDIDTQYFGPGTRLTVL.

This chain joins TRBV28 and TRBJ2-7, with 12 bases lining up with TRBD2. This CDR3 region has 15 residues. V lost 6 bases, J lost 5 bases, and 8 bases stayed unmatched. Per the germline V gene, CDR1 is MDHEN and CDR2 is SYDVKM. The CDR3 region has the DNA TGTGCCAGCAGCCTCAGACTAGCGGGGGCCCACGAGCAGTACTTC. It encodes CASSLRLAGAHEQYF. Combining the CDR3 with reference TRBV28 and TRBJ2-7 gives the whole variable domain DVKVTQSSRYLVKRTGEKVFLECVQDMDHENMFWYRQDPGLGLRLIYFSYDVKMKEKGDIPEGYSVSREKKERFSLILESASTNQTSMYLCASSLRLAGAHEQYFGPGTRLTVT.

This CDR3 is CASSKDRGWEETQYF. DNA for the CDR3: TGTGCCAGCAGCAAGGACAGGGGATGGGAGGAGACCCAGTACTTC. This chain uses TRBV2 with TRBJ2-5, with 9 bases identical to TRBD1. The CDR3 extends over 15 amino acids. Germline assignment: CDR1 SNHLY and CDR2 FYNNEI. Losses at the gene ends were 6 bases for V and 5 bases for J; bases not matched to a gene: 10.

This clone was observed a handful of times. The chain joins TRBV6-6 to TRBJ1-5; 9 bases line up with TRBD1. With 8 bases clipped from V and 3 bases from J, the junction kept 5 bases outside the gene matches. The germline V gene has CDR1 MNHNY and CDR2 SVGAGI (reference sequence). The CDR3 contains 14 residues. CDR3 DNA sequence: TGTGCCAGCTACGACAGGGGGGACAATCAGCCCCAGCATTTT. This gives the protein CASYDRGDNQPQHF.

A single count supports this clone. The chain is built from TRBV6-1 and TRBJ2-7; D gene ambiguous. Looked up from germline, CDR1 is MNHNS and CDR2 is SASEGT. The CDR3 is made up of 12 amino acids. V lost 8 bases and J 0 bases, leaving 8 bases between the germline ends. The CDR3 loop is CASYSFSYEQYF. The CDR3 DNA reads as TGTGCCAGCTACTCCTTCTCCTACGAGCAGTACTTC.

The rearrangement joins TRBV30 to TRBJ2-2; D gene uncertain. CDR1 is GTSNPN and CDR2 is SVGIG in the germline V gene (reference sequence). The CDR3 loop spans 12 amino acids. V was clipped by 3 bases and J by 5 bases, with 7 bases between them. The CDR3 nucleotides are TGTGCCTGGAGCCTAGTTACCGGGGAGCTGTTTTTT. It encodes CAWSLVTGELFF.

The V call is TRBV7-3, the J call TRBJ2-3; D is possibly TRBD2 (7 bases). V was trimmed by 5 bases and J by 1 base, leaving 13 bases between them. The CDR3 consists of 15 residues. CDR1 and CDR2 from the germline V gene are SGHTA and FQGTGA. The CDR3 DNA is TGTGCCAGCAGCCGAGTGGGGGGGCGCACAGATACGCAGTATTTT. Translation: CASSRVGGRTDTQYF.

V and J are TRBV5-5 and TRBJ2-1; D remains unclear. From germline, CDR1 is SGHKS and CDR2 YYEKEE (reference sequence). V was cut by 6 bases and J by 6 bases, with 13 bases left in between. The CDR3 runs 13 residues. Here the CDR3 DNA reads TGTGCCAGCACTATTGGGTCGGGCAATGAGCAGTTCTTC. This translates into CASTIGSGNEQFF.

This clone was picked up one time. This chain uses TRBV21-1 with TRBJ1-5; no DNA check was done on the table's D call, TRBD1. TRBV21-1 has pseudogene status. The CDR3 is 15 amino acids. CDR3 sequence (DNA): TGTGCCAGCAGCAAAGGGGGCAGGGTGGGACAGCCCCAGCATTTT. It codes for CASSKGGRVGQPQHF.

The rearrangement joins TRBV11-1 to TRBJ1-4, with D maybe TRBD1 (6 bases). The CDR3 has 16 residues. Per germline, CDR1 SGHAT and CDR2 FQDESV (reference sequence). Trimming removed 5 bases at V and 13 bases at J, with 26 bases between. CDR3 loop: CASSPGWGQPVDGLFF. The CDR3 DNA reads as TGTGCCAGCAGCCCCGGATGGGGACAACCGGTGGATGGACTGTTTTTT.

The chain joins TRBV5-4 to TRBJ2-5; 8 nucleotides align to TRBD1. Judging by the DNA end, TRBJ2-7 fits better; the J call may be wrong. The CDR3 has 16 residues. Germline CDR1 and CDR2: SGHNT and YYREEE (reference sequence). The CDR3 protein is CASSLHQGASAYEQYF. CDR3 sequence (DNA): TGTGCCAGCAGCTTGCACCAGGGGGCGTCAGCCTACGAGCAGTACTTC.

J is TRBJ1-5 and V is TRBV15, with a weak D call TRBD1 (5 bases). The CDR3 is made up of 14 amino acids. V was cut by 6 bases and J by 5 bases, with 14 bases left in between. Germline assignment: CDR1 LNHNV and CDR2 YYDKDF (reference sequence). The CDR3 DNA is TGTGCCACCAGTAAAGGGGTCAGGGATCAGCCCCAGCATTTT. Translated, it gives CATSKGVRDQPQHF.

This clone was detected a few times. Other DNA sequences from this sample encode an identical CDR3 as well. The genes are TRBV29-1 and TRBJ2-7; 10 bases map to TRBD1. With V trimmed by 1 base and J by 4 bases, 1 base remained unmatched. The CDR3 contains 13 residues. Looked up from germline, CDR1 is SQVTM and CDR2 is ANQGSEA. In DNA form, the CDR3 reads TGCAGCGTTGAAGGGACAGGGGGGTACGAGCAGTACTTC. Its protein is CSVEGTGGYEQYF.

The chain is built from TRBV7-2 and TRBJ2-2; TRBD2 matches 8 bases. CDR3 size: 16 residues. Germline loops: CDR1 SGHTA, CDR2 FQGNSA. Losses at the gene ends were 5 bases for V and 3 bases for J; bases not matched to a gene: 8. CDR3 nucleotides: TGTGCCAGCAGCATCTCGGGGGGGCCCTACACCGGGGAGCTGTTTTTT. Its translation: CASSISGGPYTGELFF.

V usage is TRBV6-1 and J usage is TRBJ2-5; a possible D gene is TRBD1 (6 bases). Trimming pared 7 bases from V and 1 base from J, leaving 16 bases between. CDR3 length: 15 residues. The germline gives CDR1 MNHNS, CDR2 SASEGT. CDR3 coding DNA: TGTGCCAGCACGCAGGGGAGTCGTACCCAAGAGACCCAGTACTTC. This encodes CASTQGSRTQETQYF.

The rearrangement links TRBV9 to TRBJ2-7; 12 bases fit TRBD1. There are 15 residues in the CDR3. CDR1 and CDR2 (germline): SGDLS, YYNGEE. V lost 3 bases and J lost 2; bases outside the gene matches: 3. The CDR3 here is CASSGGQGATYEQYF. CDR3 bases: TGTGCCAGCAGCGGGGGACAGGGGGCAACCTACGAGCAGTACTTC. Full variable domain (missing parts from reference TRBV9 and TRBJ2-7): DSGVTQTPKHLITATGQRVTLRCSPRSGDLSVYWYQQSLDQGLQFLIQYYNGEERAKGNILERFSAQQFPDLHSELNLSSLELGDSALYFCASSGGQGATYEQYFGPGTRLTVT.

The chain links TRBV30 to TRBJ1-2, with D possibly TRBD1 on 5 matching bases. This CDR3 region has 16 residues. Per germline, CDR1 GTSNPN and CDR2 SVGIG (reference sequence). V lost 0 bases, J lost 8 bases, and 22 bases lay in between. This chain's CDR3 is CAWSVPQAPVVGGYTF. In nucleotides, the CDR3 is TGTGCCTGGAGTGTACCACAGGCTCCAGTCGTTGGAGGCTACACCTTC.

This CDR3 is CASIPGGGRGNQPQHF. The CDR3 nucleotides are TGTGCCAGCATCCCTGGGGGAGGGAGGGGCAATCAGCCCCAGCATTTT. The J gene is TRBJ1-5, the V gene TRBV28, with a weak D call TRBD1 (5 bases). Germline CDR1 reads MDHEN; CDR2 reads SYDVKM. The CDR3 is made up of 16 amino acids. Trimming removed 7 bases at V and 2 bases at J, with 18 bases between. The full variable domain, with the rest looked up from reference TRBV28 and TRBJ1-5, is DVKVTQSSRYLVKRTGEKVFLECVQDMDHENMFWYRQDPGLGLRLIYFSYDVKMKEKGDIPEGYSVSREKKERFSLILESASTNQTSMYLCASIPGGGRGNQPQHFGDGTRLSIL.

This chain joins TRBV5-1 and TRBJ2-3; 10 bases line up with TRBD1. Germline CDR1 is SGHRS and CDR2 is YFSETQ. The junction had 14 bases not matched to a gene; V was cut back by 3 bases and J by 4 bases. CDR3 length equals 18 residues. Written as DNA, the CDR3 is TGCGCCAGCAGCTACTACACCTTGACAGGGGGCTTGGCAGATACGCAGTATTTT. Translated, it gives CASSYYTLTGGLADTQYF.

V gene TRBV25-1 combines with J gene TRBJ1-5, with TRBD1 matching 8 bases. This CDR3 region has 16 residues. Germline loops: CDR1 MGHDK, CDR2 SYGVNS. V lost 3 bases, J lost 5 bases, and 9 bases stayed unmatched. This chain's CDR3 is CASSDRDRGVDQPQHF. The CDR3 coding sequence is TGTGCCAGCAGTGATAGAGACAGGGGAGTGGATCAGCCCCAGCATTTT.

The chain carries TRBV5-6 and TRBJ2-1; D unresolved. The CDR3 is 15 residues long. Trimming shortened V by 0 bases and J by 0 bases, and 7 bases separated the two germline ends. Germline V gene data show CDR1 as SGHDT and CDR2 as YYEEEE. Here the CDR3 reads CASSLGASSYNEQFF. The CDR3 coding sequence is TGTGCCAGCAGCTTGGGGGCGAGCTCCTACAATGAGCAGTTCTTC.

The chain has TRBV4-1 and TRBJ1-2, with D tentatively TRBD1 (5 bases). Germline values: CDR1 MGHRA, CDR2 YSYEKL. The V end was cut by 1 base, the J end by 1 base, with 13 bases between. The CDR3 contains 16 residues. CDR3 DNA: TGCGCCAGCAGCCAAGGGATAACAGACAGTAACTATGGCTACACCTTC. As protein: CASSQGITDSNYGYTF.

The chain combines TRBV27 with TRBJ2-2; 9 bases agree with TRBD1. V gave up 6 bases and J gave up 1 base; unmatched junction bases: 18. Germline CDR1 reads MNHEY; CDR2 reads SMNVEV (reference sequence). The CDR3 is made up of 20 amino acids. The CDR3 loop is CASRNVLRDRENLNTGELFF. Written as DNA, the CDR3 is TGTGCCAGCAGAAATGTACTCCGGGACAGGGAAAATTTGAACACCGGGGAGCTGTTTTTT.

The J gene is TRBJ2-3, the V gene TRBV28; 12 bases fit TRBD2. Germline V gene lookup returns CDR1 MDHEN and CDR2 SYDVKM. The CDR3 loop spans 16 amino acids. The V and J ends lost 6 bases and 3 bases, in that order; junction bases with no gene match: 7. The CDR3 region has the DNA TGTGCCAGCAGGCCACTAGCGGGGGGCCTGACAGATACGCAGTATTTT. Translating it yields CASRPLAGGLTDTQYF.

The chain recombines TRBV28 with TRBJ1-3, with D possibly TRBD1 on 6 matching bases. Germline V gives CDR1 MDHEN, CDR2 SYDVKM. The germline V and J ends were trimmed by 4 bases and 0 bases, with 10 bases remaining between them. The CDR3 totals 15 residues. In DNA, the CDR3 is TGTGCCAGCAGTTCCGGGACACACTCTGGAAACACCATATATTTT. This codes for CASSSGTHSGNTIYF.